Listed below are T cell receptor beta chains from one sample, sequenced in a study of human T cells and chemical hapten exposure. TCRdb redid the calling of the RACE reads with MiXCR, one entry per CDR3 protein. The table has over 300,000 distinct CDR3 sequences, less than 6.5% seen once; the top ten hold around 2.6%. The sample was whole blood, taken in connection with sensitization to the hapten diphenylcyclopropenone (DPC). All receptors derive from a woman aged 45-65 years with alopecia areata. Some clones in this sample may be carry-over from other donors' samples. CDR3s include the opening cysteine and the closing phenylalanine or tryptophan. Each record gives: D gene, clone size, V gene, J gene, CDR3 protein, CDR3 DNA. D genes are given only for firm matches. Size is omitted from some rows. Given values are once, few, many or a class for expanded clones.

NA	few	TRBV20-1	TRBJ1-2	CSATGGGAYGYTF	TGCAGTGCCACCGGTGGAGGGGCCTATGGCTACACCTTC
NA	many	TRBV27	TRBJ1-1	CASSLFGVAGMNTEAFF	TGTGCCAGCAGTTTATTTGGGGTAGCGGGCATGAACACTGAAGCTTTCTTT
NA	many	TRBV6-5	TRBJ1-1	CASFMNTEAFF	TGTGCGTCTTTTATGAACACTGAAGCTTTCTTT
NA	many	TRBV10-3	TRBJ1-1	CASRVRDTEAFF	TGTGCCTCCAGGGTAAGGGACACTGAAGCTTTCTTT
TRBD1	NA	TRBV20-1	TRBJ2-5	CSAPGTGALGTQYF	TGCAGTGCTCCCGGGACAGGGGCCTTAGGGACCCAGTACTTC
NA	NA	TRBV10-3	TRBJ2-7	CAISVEYEQYF	TGTGCCATCAGTGTAGAGTACGAGCAGTACTTC
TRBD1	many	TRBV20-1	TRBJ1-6	CSAREQGAGPLHF	TGCAGTGCTAGAGAACAGGGGGCGGGTCCCCTCCACTTT
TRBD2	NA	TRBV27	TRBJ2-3	CASSFLAGVRKDTQYF	TGTGCCAGCAGTTTTCTGGCGGGAGTGAGGAAAGATACGCAGTATTTT
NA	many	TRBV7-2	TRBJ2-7	CASSLAQGGPYEQYF	TGTGCCAGCAGCTTAGCTCAGGGGGGCCCCTACGAGCAGTACTTC
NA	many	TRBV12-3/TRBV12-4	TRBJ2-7	CASDNIRDNSYEQYF	TGTGCCAGCGACAATATCCGGGACAACTCCTACGAGCAGTACTTC
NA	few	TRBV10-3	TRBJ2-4	CAISAILAKNIQYF	TGTGCCATCTCAGCGATTCTAGCCAAAAACATTCAGTACTTC
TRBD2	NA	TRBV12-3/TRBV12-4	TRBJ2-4	CASSSGGGANIQYF	TGTGCCAGCAGTTCCGGCGGGGGGGCCAACATTCAGTACTTC
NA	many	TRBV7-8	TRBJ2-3	CASSLGRTFKADTQYF	TGTGCCAGCAGCTTAGGGCGGACTTTTAAAGCAGATACGCAGTATTTT
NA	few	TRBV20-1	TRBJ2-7	CSSETGFEDEQYF	TGCAGTTCCGAGACCGGATTTGAGGACGAGCAGTACTTC
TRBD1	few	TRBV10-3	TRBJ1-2	CAISESTGNYGYTF	TGTGCCATCAGTGAATCGACAGGGAACTATGGCTACACCTTC
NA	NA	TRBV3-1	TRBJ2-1	CASSRRPNEQFF	TGTGCCAGCAGCCGACGACCAAATGAGCAGTTCTTC
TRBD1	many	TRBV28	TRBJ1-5	CASRGQGEVNQPQHF	TGTGCCAGCAGGGGACAGGGTGAGGTCAATCAGCCCCAGCATTTT
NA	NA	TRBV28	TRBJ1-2	CASSSRGYGYTF	TGTGCCAGCAGCTCCAGGGGCTATGGCTACACCTTC
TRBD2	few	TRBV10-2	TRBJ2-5	CASSEEIAGEETQYF	TGCGCCAGCAGTGAGGAGATAGCGGGAGAAGAGACCCAGTACTTC
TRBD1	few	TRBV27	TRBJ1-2	CASSFGRGGRGYTF	TGTGCCAGCAGTTTCGGCAGGGGGGGACGTGGCTACACCTTC
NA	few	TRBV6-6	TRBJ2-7	CASSPRWDRPGEEQYF	TGTGCCAGCAGTCCGCGATGGGACCGGCCCGGGGAAGAGCAGTACTTC
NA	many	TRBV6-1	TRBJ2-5	CASSEEWRGMGQETQYF	TGTGCCAGCAGTGAAGAATGGAGGGGAATGGGTCAAGAGACCCAGTACTTC
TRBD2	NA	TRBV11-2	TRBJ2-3	CASSLRTSGRKGDTQYF	TGTGCCAGCAGCCTTCGGACTAGCGGGAGGAAGGGAGATACGCAGTATTTT
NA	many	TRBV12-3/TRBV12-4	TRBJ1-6	CASSAVLKSLHF	TGTGCCAGCAGTGCCGTGCTCAAATCCCTCCACTTT
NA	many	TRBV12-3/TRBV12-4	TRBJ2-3	CASSPIASSTDTQYF	TGTGCCAGCAGTCCCATAGCGTCTAGCACAGATACGCAGTATTTT
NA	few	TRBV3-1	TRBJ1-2	CASSQADLYGYTF	TGTGCCAGCAGCCAGGCAGACCTTTATGGCTACACCTTC
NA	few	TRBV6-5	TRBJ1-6	CASSSSWGGLWSPLHF	TGTGCCAGCAGTTCGTCGTGGGGGGGCCTTTGGTCACCCCTCCACTTT
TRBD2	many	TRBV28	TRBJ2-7	CASSPTSGRTPYEQYF	TGTGCCAGCAGCCCAACTAGCGGGAGGACACCCTACGAGCAGTACTTC
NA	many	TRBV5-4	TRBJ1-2	CASSGDGDNYGYTF	TGTGCCAGCAGCGGGGACGGAGATAACTATGGCTACACCTTC
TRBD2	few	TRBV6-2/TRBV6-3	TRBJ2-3	CASRGASGIPDTQYF	TGTGCCAGCAGAGGAGCTAGCGGGATCCCAGATACGCAGTATTTT
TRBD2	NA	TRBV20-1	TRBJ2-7	CSAVDRRTSGSYEQYF	TGCAGTGCGGTCGACCGAAGGACTAGCGGCTCCTACGAGCAGTACTTC
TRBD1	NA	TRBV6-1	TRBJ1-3	CASSKGQGTGNTIYF	TGTGCCAGCAGCAAAGGACAGGGGACTGGAAACACCATATATTTT
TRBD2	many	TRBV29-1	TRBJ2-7	CSALGLAGGYEQYF	TGCAGCGCCTTGGGACTAGCGGGAGGGTACGAGCAGTACTTC
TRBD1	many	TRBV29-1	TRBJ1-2	CSVEGYLGDRGHVDGYTF	TGCAGCGTTGAAGGTTATCTAGGGGACAGGGGGCATGTTGATGGCTACACCTTC
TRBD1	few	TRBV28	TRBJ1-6	CASSRDRGSLNSPLHF	TGTGCCAGCAGCCGTGACAGGGGGTCTCTCAATTCACCCCTCCACTTT
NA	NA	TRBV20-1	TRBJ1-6	CSAQGGGYNSPLHF	TGCAGTGCTCAGGGAGGGGGATATAATTCACCCCTCCACTTT
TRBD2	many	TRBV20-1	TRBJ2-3	CSARDVGLAGPLRTDTQYF	TGCAGTGCTAGAGATGTAGGACTAGCGGGACCTCTTCGCACAGATACGCAGTATTTT
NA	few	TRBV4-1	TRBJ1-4	CASSQDLRGAANEKLFF	TGCGCCAGCAGCCAAGATTTAAGGGGGGCGGCTAATGAAAAACTGTTTTTT
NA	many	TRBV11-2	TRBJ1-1	CASTLEPGMNTEAFF	TGTGCCAGCACCTTAGAACCGGGTATGAACACTGAAGCTTTCTTT
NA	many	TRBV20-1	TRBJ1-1	CSAPTGMNTEAFF	TGCAGTGCCCCGACAGGCATGAACACTGAAGCTTTCTTT
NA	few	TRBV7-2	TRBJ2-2	CASSSGLAGELFF	TGTGCCAGCAGCTCGGGACTGGCCGGGGAGCTGTTTTTT
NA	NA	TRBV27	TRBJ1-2	CASRALSGYTF	TGTGCCAGCAGGGCGCTCTCTGGCTACACCTTC
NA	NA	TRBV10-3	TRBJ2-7	CAISEPDRPPYEQYF	TGTGCCATCAGTGAGCCGGACAGACCCCCCTACGAGCAGTACTTC
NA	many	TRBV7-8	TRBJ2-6	CASSPAGLPFSGANVLTF	TGTGCCAGCAGCCCAGCTGGACTTCCCTTCTCTGGGGCCAACGTCCTGACTTTC
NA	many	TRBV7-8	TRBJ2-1	CASSPNNNEQFF	TGTGCCAGCAGCCCTAACAACAATGAGCAGTTCTTC
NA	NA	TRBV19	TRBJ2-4	CASSRHREAKNIQYF	TGTGCCAGTAGTAGACACCGAGAGGCCAAAAACATTCAGTACTTC
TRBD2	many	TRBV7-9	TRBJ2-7	CASSPAGLAYEQYF	TGTGCCAGCAGCCCAGCGGGGTTAGCCTACGAGCAGTACTTC
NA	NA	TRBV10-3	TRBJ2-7	CAISEGQAYEQYF	TGTGCCATCAGTGAAGGTCAGGCCTACGAGCAGTACTTC
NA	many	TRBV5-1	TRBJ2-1	CASSRGGGRRDEQFF	TGCGCCAGCAGCCGCGGTGGGGGGAGACGCGATGAGCAGTTCTTC
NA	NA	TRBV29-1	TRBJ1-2	CSAWVEMETNYGYTF	TGCAGCGCGTGGGTGGAAATGGAAACGAACTATGGCTACACCTTC
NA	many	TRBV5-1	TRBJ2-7	CASSLVEPPYEQYF	TGCGCCAGCAGCTTGGTCGAACCTCCCTACGAGCAGTACTTC